This T cell receptor (beta chain) was profiled in a study of blood T cell repertoires in COVID-19. Overall study context: The study drew acute and convalescent COVID-19 samples from the United States, Italy and Spain.

Produced via immunoSEQ multiplex PCR; TCRdb's table is partial and in-frame only. The sample carries 300,000 to 400,000 clones, about 90% recorded once. The CDR3 length is 15 residues. CDR1 and CDR2 from the germline V gene are MNHEY and SVGEGT. V lost 2 bases and J lost 0, with 11 bases in between. Sequencing used peripheral blood. This receptor was taken from a woman in her forties or fifties with COVID-19, enrolled during active disease. The V call is TRBV6-2 or TRBV6-3, the J call TRBJ2-7; the D is unclear. Here the CDR3 reads CASSYPARASYEQYF. CDR3 DNA: TGTGCCAGCAGTTACCCAGCGAGAGCCTCCTACGAGCAGTACTTC.